The 10 T cell receptor beta chains below were found in one sample sequenced in a study of response to subunit inactivated influenza vaccine. TCRdb re-called the RT-PCR reads through MiXCR, storing one row per CDR3 protein. This table holds some 180,000 distinct CDR3 sequences, around 8.8% found once. The sample was non-naive T cells sorted from PBMCs, taken on the day of vaccination. The receptors stem from a man in his fifties or sixties who received an inactivated influenza vaccine.

In its sample, this clonotype was seen many times. V is TRBV28 and J is TRBJ2-5; D possibly corresponds to TRBD1 (6 bases). CDR3 size: 15 residues. Per the germline V gene, CDR1 is MDHEN and CDR2 is SYDVKM. The germline V and J ends were trimmed by 6 bases and 4 bases, with 18 bases remaining between them. CDR3 protein: CASRKGWGQSETQYF. The CDR3 DNA follows: TGTGCCAGCAGGAAGGGGTGGGGGCAATCAGAGACCCAGTACTTC.

This clonotype was observed a handful of times. V gene TRBV5-1 combines with J gene TRBJ2-7; D not certain. Looked up from germline, CDR1 is SGHRS and CDR2 is YFSETQ. The CDR3 is 14 amino acids. The ends were cut back, 1 base at V and 7 bases at J, with 15 bases in the middle. The CDR3 region is CASSLNTEWGEQYF. The DNA for the CDR3 is TGCGCCAGCAGCTTGAACACGGAGTGGGGAGAGCAGTACTTC.

This clonotype was counted only a few times. The chain uses TRBV5-1 and TRBJ2-2; 12 bases agree with TRBD2. The V gene end was trimmed by 1 base and the J gene end by 0 bases; junction bases not matched to a gene: 1. Germline CDR1 SGHRS, CDR2 YFSETQ. This CDR3 is built from 17 residues. The CDR3 spells CASSLLAGGTNTGELFF. DNA of the CDR3: TGCGCCAGCAGCTTGCTAGCGGGAGGGACGAACACCGGGGAGCTGTTTTTT.

This clonotype turned up a few times. The chain is built from TRBV7-8 and TRBJ1-2, with a tentative D call TRBD1 (5 bases). The germline V and J ends were trimmed by 3 bases and 4 bases, with 12 bases remaining between them. Germline V gene sequence: CDR1 SGHVS, CDR2 FQNEAQ. CDR3 length equals 14 residues. The CDR3: CASSFGQGTYGYTF. The CDR3, as DNA: TGTGCCAGCAGCTTCGGTCAGGGAACCTATGGCTACACCTTC.

This clonotype was seen only a few times. The chain has TRBV7-2 and TRBJ1-2; 9 bases are a match to TRBD1. With V trimmed by 5 bases and J by 0 bases, 7 bases remained unmatched. Germline V lookup: CDR1 SGHTA, CDR2 FQGNSA. This CDR3 is 16 amino acids long. DNA of the CDR3: TGTGCCAGCAGCCCAAGACAGGGGGTCTCTAACTATGGCTACACCTTC. Protein product: CASSPRQGVSNYGYTF.

This chain connects TRBV7-2 to TRBJ2-7; 12 positions agree with TRBD2. This CDR3 has 13 amino acids. Germline V CDR1 and CDR2: SGHTA, FQGNSA. V dropped 8 bases and J dropped 4; count of bases not matched to a gene: 3. The CDR3, as DNA: TGTGCCAGCGCCGGGACTAGCGGGTACGAGCAGTACTTC. This sequence encodes CASAGTSGYEQYF.

A few counts support this clonotype. The chain links TRBV6-1 to TRBJ2-2, with D unclear. V gave up 7 bases and J gave up 5 bases, with 11 bases separating them. The germline V gene has CDR1 MNHNS and CDR2 SASEGT. CDR3 size: 13 residues. The CDR3: CASTFRMTGELFF. The DNA for the CDR3 is TGTGCCAGCACATTTAGGATGACCGGGGAGCTGTTTTTT.

The table lists this clonotype with many counts. V usage is TRBV7-2 and J usage is TRBJ2-5; D is perhaps TRBD1 (5 bases). Trimming removed 6 bases at V and 5 bases at J, with 13 bases between. Germline loops: CDR1 SGHTA, CDR2 FQGNSA. The CDR3 has 13 amino acids. The CDR3 DNA is TGTGCCAGCAGTTTTTCAGGGCGTGAGACCCAGTACTTC. As protein: CASSFSGRETQYF.

This clonotype showed up many times. The rearrangement uses TRBV24-1 and TRBJ2-6, with TRBD1 matching 9 bases. V shed 9 bases and J 0 bases; nucleotides not matched to a gene: 5. Germline loops: CDR1 KGHDR, CDR2 SFDVKD. CDR3 length equals 16 residues. Here the CDR3 DNA reads TGTGCCACCGCCGGGACAGGGCACTCTGGGGCCAACGTCCTGACTTTC. It encodes CATAGTGHSGANVLTF.

This clonotype was counted a few times. This chain connects TRBV28 to TRBJ2-7; D remains unclear. Germline V lookup: CDR1 MDHEN, CDR2 SYDVKM. Deletions cut 5 bases from V and 3 bases from J, with 14 bases between. This CDR3 comprises 14 residues. The CDR3 nucleotides are TGTGCCAGCAGTACTCCTGGGGTCCTCTACGAGCAGTACTTC. Protein product: CASSTPGVLYEQYF.